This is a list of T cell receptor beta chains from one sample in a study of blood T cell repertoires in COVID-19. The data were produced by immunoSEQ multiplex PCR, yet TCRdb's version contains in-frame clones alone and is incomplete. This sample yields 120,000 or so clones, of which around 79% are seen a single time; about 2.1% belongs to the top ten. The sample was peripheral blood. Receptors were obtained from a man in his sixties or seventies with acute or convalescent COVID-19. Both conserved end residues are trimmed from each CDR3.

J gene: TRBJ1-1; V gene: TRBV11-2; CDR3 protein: ASSAQFPGNTEAF
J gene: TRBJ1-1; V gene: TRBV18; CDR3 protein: ASSPLSGAGSANTEAF
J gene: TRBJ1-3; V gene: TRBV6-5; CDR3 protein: ASSYSPQGFENTIY
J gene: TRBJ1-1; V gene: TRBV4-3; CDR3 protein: ASSQGQVPQNTEAF
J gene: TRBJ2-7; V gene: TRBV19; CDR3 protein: ASREGRAGETYEQY
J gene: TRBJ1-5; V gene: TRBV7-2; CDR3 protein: ASSQDPGGQPQH
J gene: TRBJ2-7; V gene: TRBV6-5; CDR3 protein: ASSSSGTVSYEQY
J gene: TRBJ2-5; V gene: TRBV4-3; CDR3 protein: ATSKRLGQETQY
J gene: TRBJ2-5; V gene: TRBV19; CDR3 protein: ASSIMRGRQETQY
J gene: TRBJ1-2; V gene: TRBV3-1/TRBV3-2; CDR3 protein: ASSHSYRDRGYGYT